Reported below is one T cell receptor (beta chain). No cognate antigen has been identified for it. Nothing much larger sits one base from this clone, and base qualities are not available. Using the deep immunoSEQ assay, TCR CDR3 regions were amplified from genomic DNA by multiplex PCR. For each cell subset, the extracted genomic DNA was distributed evenly across all wells of several immunoSEQ 96-well plates, and each plate served as one replicate. For sorted subsets, about 220 ng of genomic DNA, equivalent to 25,000 to 30,000 T cell genomes, went into each replicate PCR. Purified libraries were measured with a Qubit 3.0 fluorometer, size-checked on a Bioanalyzer 2100, and measured again with the KAPA Library Quantification kit. Every immunoSEQ 96-well plate was sequenced on a separate single-read 150-cycle Illumina NextSeq 550 flow cell. On the authors' methods: Because only junctional sequences without quality scores were contained in the immunoSEQ output, filtering matching that applied to full-length reads could not be performed. To assign V/J genes and CDR3, sequences were annotated using PyIR, a Python wrapper for IgBLAST v1.9, with IMGT germline references. Reads were removed for weak V/J assignments (E-value above 1e-6), missing CDR3, stop codons, out-of-frame junctions, or ambiguous translated residues. V3J clonotypes were defined by identical inferred V gene, J gene, and CDR3 amino acid sequence. To compute the percentage overlap between repertoires, the number of shared unique clonotypes was divided by the size of the smaller repertoire. Three approaches were used to assess repertoire richness: RTK rarefaction, the Chao1 estimator, and Recon v2.1 estimates of unobserved clonotypes. Generation probabilities were computed with OLGA for all TCRbeta clonotypes obtained by the gDNA method from a handful of donors. As stored in TCRdb, this immuneACCESS dataset retains in-frame rearrangements with V and J assigned. A fraction of the clones does not appear; measured against another copy, unresolved V genes explain less than half of the discrepancy, and the remainder lacks a known reason. That table is the source of V, J and clone size, and D and trimming were worked out from the DNA. The sample table contains approximately 330,000 clones; only one count was recorded for more than 60% of them. The ten most abundant clones make up roughly a tenth of the sample.

The data belong to a study of shared clonotypes between healthy human individuals (dated by TCRdb to the early 2020s). Background for the entire study: The cohort included a few men and a couple of women between 18 and 49 years of age. Per donor, three plates each were used for CD4 naive and CD4 memory, two for CD8 naive, and one for CD8 memory. Blood TCR repertoires of roughly 5 healthy adults were deeply sequenced to estimate repertoire size and the extent of clonotype sharing between individuals. Libraries were prepared and TCR repertoires were sequenced by different laboratories using diverse techniques, in order to increase sequencing depth and limit assay-specific biases. Between about 0.9 and 10 billion PBMCs per donor were obtained by leukapheresis.

The donors were healthy, HIV-negative adults who had no recently reported acute infections or vaccinations. All donors were Caucasian adults living in Nashville, Tennessee, USA. Magnetic negative selection was used to enrich CD4+ T cells, after which naive cells were positively selected on CD45RA and the negative fraction became the memory subset. Blood was obtained by leukapheresis, after which PBMCs were separated by Ficoll-Histopaque density gradient centrifugation and cryopreserved in liquid nitrogen vapor phase. Analytical flow cytometry was used to check the purity and quantity of each magnetically sorted T cell population. From each sorted fraction, genomic DNA was isolated and quantified by UV absorbance on a Nanodrop 2000c. General findings and caveats noted by the study authors: Larger estimated clonotype richness was generally found for naive subsets than for memory subsets. Across a few donors, roughly 5.1% of naive CD4, approximately 3.6% of naive CD8, roughly 2.3% of memory CD4, and 0.4% to 0.45% of memory CD8 clonotypes were shared. Based on pairwise subsampling, the degree of clonotype sharing among donors was expected to be affected by sequencing depth. Rarefaction of sorted-subset datasets indicated incomplete sequencing despite the large sequencing depth. Higher generation probabilities were observed for clonotypes shared by all four sorted-subset donors than for non-shared clonotypes. Only blood was sampled, and tissue TCR repertoires likely differ from those in blood. Because the study included only a small number of donors, the genetic and exposure-history diversity represented was limited.

The germline V gene provides CDR1 SNHLY and CDR2 FYNNEI. At the junction V is shortened by 7 bases and J by 1 base, with 8 bases in between. The CDR3 has 12 amino acids, counting the end cysteine and phenylalanine. This entry keeps only the CDR3 DNA: 36 bases, framed from base 1. The receptor's source is a young man in good health. Material: memory CD4+ T cells sorted from blood. The cell subset or site label on this specimen signifies: CD45RA-negative fraction. The rearrangement combines TRBV2 with TRBJ2-7; a tentative D match to TRBD1 spans 5 bases. The CDR3 reads as follows: CASNRQSYEQYF. The sequenced DNA is TGTGCCAGCAATAGACAGTCCTACGAGCAGTACTTC.